The 32 T cell receptor beta chains below come from one sample, sequenced in a study of sequential checkpoint blockade in melanoma. The treatment is: randomized to nivolumab then ipilimumab (arm A) or the reverse (arm B). The table came from immunoSEQ multiplex PCR; TCRdb's copy has only in-frame clones and leaves some out. The profile shows over 5,000 clones, roughly 28% of them singletons. The sequenced sample was tumor tissue (inferred from file names), obtained from a patient given nivolumab and ipilimumab in sequence. All receptors come from a human donor with melanoma.

The chain employs TRBV18 and TRBJ2-5; TRBD1 aligns across 10 bases. The CDR3 is made up of 16 amino acids. Germline CDR1 and CDR2: KGHSH and LQKENI. The ends lost 5 bases at V and 4 bases at J; junction bases unmatched: 10. The CDR3 sequence: CASSSSPGQGRETQYF. CDR3 DNA: TGTGCCAGCTCATCTTCACCGGGACAGGGGAGAGAGACCCAGTACTTC.

By share, this clone counts as medium-sized. The chain is built from TRBV23-1 and TRBJ1-3, with no clear D. TRBV23-1 is flagged as an ORF with uncertain function. CDR3 length equals 13 residues. Trimming removed 6 bases from V and 0 bases from J, with 6 bases in between. The CDR3 bases are TGCGCCAGCAGCTTGGACTCTGGAAACACCATATATTTT. Amino acids: CASSLDSGNTIYF.

This clone appeared many times. The rearrangement uses TRBV11-3 and TRBJ1-1; a possible D gene is TRBD1 (6 bases). The CDR3 is 15 residues long. Trimming cost V 5 bases and J 0 bases, with 13 bases left between them. Germline assignment: CDR1 SGHNT and CDR2 YENEEA. CDR3 region: CASSLRTAMNTEAFF. In DNA, the CDR3 is TGTGCCAGCAGCCTCCGGACAGCTATGAACACTGAAGCTTTCTTT.

The rearrangement links TRBV11-3 to TRBJ2-3; D is perhaps TRBD1 (5 bases). The CDR3 consists of 14 residues. The germline V and J ends were trimmed by 3 bases and 0 bases, with 7 bases remaining between them. From germline, CDR1 is SGHNT and CDR2 YENEEA. This chain's CDR3 is CASSLTASTDTQYF. For the CDR3, the DNA is TGTGCCAGCAGCTTGACAGCTAGCACAGATACGCAGTATTTT.

This clone was counted between two and nine times. The chain joins TRBV28 to TRBJ1-2; D gene ambiguous. V shed 1 base and J shed 0 bases, with 3 bases lying between them. In germline, CDR1 is MDHEN, CDR2 SYDVKM. The CDR3 is 13 amino acids. The CDR3, as DNA: TGTGCCAGCAGTTTATCAGCTAACTATGGCTACACCTTC. It codes for CASSLSANYGYTF.

The chain is built from TRBV6-8 and TRBJ2-7; D unresolved. V shed 5 bases and J shed 3 bases, with 8 bases lying between them. The CDR3 sequence is 12 residues long. In germline, CDR1 is MNHGY, CDR2 SAAAGT. CDR3 sequence reads: CASSRQNYEQYF. The DNA of the CDR3 is TGTGCCAGCAGTCGACAAAACTACGAGCAGTACTTC.

The gene calls are TRBV28 and TRBJ1-5; 7 nucleotides line up with TRBD1. The CDR3 covers 17 residues. The germline V gene has CDR1 MDHEN and CDR2 SYDVKM. V lost 1 base, J lost 3 bases, and 9 bases stayed unmatched. The CDR3 coding sequence is TGTGCCAGCAGTTTATCCCCGACAGGGAGTCTCAATCAGCCCCAGCATTTT. Translation gives CASSLSPTGSLNQPQHF.

This clone is categorized as medium-sized (0.01 to 0.1%). V gene TRBV11-3 combines with J gene TRBJ2-5, with 9 positions matching TRBD1. V trimming: 3 bases; J trimming: 5 bases; junction bases outside the gene matches: 4. The CDR3 contains 14 residues. Germline CDR1 SGHNT, CDR2 YENEEA. In nucleotides, the CDR3 is TGTGCCAGCAGCTTGGGACAGGGAGGGGAGACCCAGTACTTC. Translated, it gives CASSLGQGGETQYF.

This clone was observed a handful of times. The gene calls are TRBV28 and TRBJ2-7, with TRBD1 matching over 9 bases. The ends lost 4 bases at V and 0 bases at J; junction bases unmatched: 4. The CDR3 loop spans 15 amino acids. Per the germline V gene, CDR1 is MDHEN and CDR2 is SYDVKM. The CDR3 sequence is CASSSGQGSSYEQYF. CDR3 coding DNA: TGTGCCAGCAGTTCGGGACAGGGAAGCTCCTACGAGCAGTACTTC.

This clone has only a few counts. The V gene is TRBV11-3, the J gene TRBJ1-5; no reliable D call. From germline, CDR1 is SGHNT and CDR2 YENEEA. The V end was cut by 5 bases, the J end by 3 bases, with 14 bases between. There are 15 residues in the CDR3. The CDR3 loop is CASSQYAGYNQPQHF. The CDR3 DNA is TGTGCCAGCAGCCAATACGCGGGCTACAATCAGCCCCAGCATTTT.

V is TRBV12-5 and J is TRBJ1-4; 7 positions agree with TRBD1. The CDR3 is made up of 14 amino acids. Germline CDR1 reads LGHNT; CDR2 reads FRNRAP. As DNA, the CDR3 is TGTGCCAGCACCCCCGGGACAGTTAATGAAAAACTGTTTTTT. Protein product: CASTPGTVNEKLFF.

The chain combines TRBV15 with TRBJ1-3; possibly TRBD1 for D (6 bases). There are 16 residues in the CDR3. Germline CDR1 is LNHNV and CDR2 is YYDKDF (reference sequence). With 1 base removed from V and 4 bases from J, the gap between germline ends came to 14 bases. The CDR3 region is CATSRVSQGYGNTIYF. For the CDR3, the DNA is TGTGCCACCAGCAGAGTTTCTCAGGGGTACGGAAACACCATATATTTT.

This clone was seen more than once but under ten times. This sequence joins TRBV11-3 and TRBJ2-7; the D is unclear. Between the trimmed V and J ends, which lost 2 bases and 6 bases, there was a span of 14 bases. The CDR3 has 14 residues. CDR1 and CDR2 from the germline V gene are SGHNT and YENEEA. The CDR3, as DNA: TGTGCCAGCAGCTTAAAATTCTCATCGGTCGAGCAGTACTTC. Amino acids: CASSLKFSSVEQYF.

This clone has only a few counts. The V gene is TRBV11-3, the J gene TRBJ2-7; the match to TRBD1 covers 7 bases. This CDR3 spans 14 amino acids. The J segment lost 2 bases and the V segment lost 1 base, leaving 2 bases of the junction unmatched. Germline loops: CDR1 SGHNT, CDR2 YENEEA. The CDR3 DNA is TGTGCCAGCAGCTTAGGGGACAGACCCTACGAGCAGTACTTC. Encoded protein: CASSLGDRPYEQYF. Full variable domain (remainder filled in from reference TRBV11-3 and TRBJ2-7): EAGVVQSPRYKIIEKKQPVAFWCNPISGHNTLYWYLQNLGQGPELLIRYENEEAVDDSQLPKDRFSAERLKGVDSTLKIQPAELGDSAVYLCASSLGDRPYEQYFGPGTRLTVT.

The genes are TRBV5-1 and TRBJ2-2; 7 bases fit TRBD2. V was pared by 0 bases and J by 7 bases, with 6 bases of the junction left unmatched. The CDR3 is 15 residues long. From germline, CDR1 is SGHRS and CDR2 YFSETQ. CDR3 in DNA: TGCGCCAGCAGCTTGGCGGGGGGAAACCTCGGGGAGCTGTTTTTT. It translates to CASSLAGGNLGELFF. Combining the CDR3 with reference TRBV5-1 and TRBJ2-2 gives the whole variable domain KAGVTQTPRYLIKTRGQQVTLSCSPISGHRSVSWYQQTPGQGLQFLFEYFSETQRNKGNFPGRFSGRQFSNSRSEMNVSTLELGDSALYLCASSLAGGNLGELFFGEGSRLTVL.

This clone was recorded once. CDR3 sequence: CASSRAGLAGTYEQYF. CDR3 nucleotide sequence: TGTGCCAGCAGCCGAGCGGGACTAGCGGGAACTTACGAGCAGTACTTC. The chain employs TRBV14 and TRBJ2-7; TRBD2 matches 13 bases. Per germline, CDR1 SGHDN and CDR2 FVKESK. V lost 4 bases and J lost 4; bases outside the gene matches: 7. CDR3 length equals 16 residues.

CDR3 loop: CASSAGGSGANVLTF. In DNA, the CDR3 is TGCGCCAGCAGTGCCGGGGGCTCTGGGGCCAACGTCCTGACTTTC. The chain uses TRBV5-1 and TRBJ2-6; possibly TRBD2 for D (6 bases). Looked up from germline, CDR1 is SGHRS and CDR2 is YFSETQ. The CDR3 runs to 15 residues. V was shortened by 5 bases and J by 0 bases, with 9 bases between the two germline ends.

V usage is TRBV18 and J usage is TRBJ2-7; unclear D gene. From germline, CDR1 is KGHSH and CDR2 LQKENI. The V end was cut by 5 bases, the J end by 4 bases, with 24 bases between. The CDR3 is made up of 17 amino acids. The CDR3 spells CASSDPYRSAVRYEQYF. CDR3 nucleotides: TGTGCCAGCTCAGATCCCTATCGGTCGGCAGTGAGGTACGAGCAGTACTTC.

The chain uses TRBV25-1 and TRBJ2-1; D unresolved. V was shortened by 3 bases and J by 12 bases, with 12 bases between the two germline ends. CDR3 length: 12 amino acids. CDR1 is MGHDK, CDR2 SYGVNS, per germline. The CDR3 DNA reads as TGTGCCAGCAGTGATCTTGGCGACGGGCAGTTCTTC. As protein: CASSDLGDGQFF.

This chain connects TRBV18 to TRBJ2-5; D may be TRBD2 (6 bases). Germline V gene data show CDR1 as KGHSH and CDR2 as LQKENI. CDR3 length: 14 residues. V lost 6 bases and J 5 bases, leaving 16 bases between the germline ends. The CDR3: CASSPSGTSETQYF. The DNA of the CDR3 is TGTGCCAGCTCCCCCTCCGGGACTTCCGAGACCCAGTACTTC.

This clone was counted a few times. The J gene is TRBJ1-1, the V gene TRBV6-8, with 8 bases that match TRBD1. V lost 6 bases, J lost 8 bases, and 5 bases stayed unmatched. Germline V lookup: CDR1 MNHGY, CDR2 SAAAGT. CDR3 size: 12 residues. CDR3 nucleotides: TGTGCCAGCAGCGACAGGGGCAAAGAAGCTTTCTTT. Translated, it gives CASSDRGKEAFF.

This clone rates as large (0.1 to 1%). The rearrangement uses TRBV5-1 and TRBJ2-1, with a weak D call TRBD2 (6 bases). The ends were cut back, 2 bases at V and 7 bases at J, with 13 bases in the middle. In germline, CDR1 is SGHRS, CDR2 YFSETQ. The CDR3 consists of 14 residues. CDR3 residues: CASSFDGGTNEQFF. The CDR3 bases are TGCGCCAGCAGCTTTGACGGCGGGACGAATGAGCAGTTCTTC.

The V call is TRBV6-8, the J call TRBJ2-1, with D possibly being TRBD1 (5 bases). The length of the CDR3 is 15 residues. Per germline, CDR1 MNHGY and CDR2 SAAAGT. V was shortened by 5 bases and J by 0 bases, with 11 bases between the two germline ends. The CDR3 reads CASSRYRHSYNEQFF. The CDR3 bases are TGTGCCAGCAGTCGATACAGGCACTCCTACAATGAGCAGTTCTTC.

This clone has at least ten counts. The CDR3 nucleotides are TGTGCCACAGGATTGGGTAGACTAGAAGAAGAGACCCAGTACTTC. This translates into CATGLGRLEEETQYF. The chain is built from TRBV12-2 and TRBJ2-5; TRBD2, the table's D call, lacks a check against the DNA. TRBV12-2 is assigned pseudogene status. The CDR3 has 15 residues.

The chain uses TRBV19 and TRBJ1-1; D might be TRBD1 (5 bases). Between the trimmed V and J ends, which lost 6 bases and 0 bases, there was a span of 8 bases. The CDR3 covers 13 residues. Germline-derived CDR1 and CDR2 are LNHDA and SQIVND (reference sequence). The CDR3 sequence is CASRRQLNTEAFF. The DNA of the CDR3 is TGTGCCAGTAGAAGACAGTTGAACACTGAAGCTTTCTTT.

The V gene is TRBV6-8, the J gene TRBJ2-2; possibly TRBD2 for D (6 bases). V dropped 5 bases and J dropped 3 bases, with 10 bases sitting between them. The germline V gene encodes CDR1 MNHGY and CDR2 SAAAGT. The CDR3 covers 14 residues. The CDR3 nucleotides are TGTGCCAGCAGTACCGGGGGAGACACCGGGGAGCTGTTTTTT. Translating gives CASSTGGDTGELFF.

This chain uses TRBV29-1 with TRBJ2-3; D could derive from TRBD1 or TRBD2 (7 bases each). Per the germline V gene, CDR1 is SQVTM and CDR2 is ANQGSEA. CDR3 size: 14 residues. Trimming removed 3 bases from V and 4 bases from J, with 14 bases in between. The CDR3 is CSVEGGGLADTQYF. The CDR3 DNA follows: TGCAGCGTTGAGGGAGGGGGCCTAGCAGATACGCAGTATTTT.

By share of the sample, this clone is medium-sized. The chain combines TRBV4-1 with TRBJ2-1; D is perhaps TRBD2 (5 bases). The CDR3 covers 15 residues. Trimming shortened V by 0 bases and J by 5 bases, and 11 bases separated the two germline ends. The V gene's germline CDR1 is MGHRA and CDR2 YSYEKL. The CDR3, as DNA: TGCGCCAGCAGCCAAGATCCGGGGTCCCACAATGAGCAGTTCTTC. Its protein product is CASSQDPGSHNEQFF.

The sample holds a few counts of this clone. The genes are TRBV6-8 and TRBJ2-1, with TRBD2 identical over 10 bases. The germline V gene encodes CDR1 MNHGY and CDR2 SAAAGT. The CDR3 is 14 amino acids. The V segment lost 7 bases and the J segment 16 bases; nucleotides outside the gene matches: 16. The DNA of the CDR3 is TGTGCCAGCAAGACTAGCGGGTCGAAGGAGGTTTCCTTCTTC. This translates into CASKTSGSKEVSFF.

By share, this clone counts as medium-sized. The rearrangement links TRBV6-8 to TRBJ1-1, with D maybe TRBD1 (5 bases). This CDR3 is built from 20 residues. The V and J ends lost 7 bases and 1 base respectively, with 31 bases between them. Looked up from germline, CDR1 is MNHGY and CDR2 is SAAAGT. The CDR3 is CASNPGGYMGVLESNTEAFF. As DNA, the CDR3 is TGTGCCAGCAACCCGGGGGGATACATGGGAGTTTTGGAGTCGAACACTGAAGCTTTCTTT.

This clone was observed a handful of times. V and J are TRBV5-1 and TRBJ2-3, with 8 bases lining up with TRBD1. CDR3 size: 15 residues. After removal of 4 bases from V and 0 bases from J, the junction contained 4 bases not matched to a gene. Germline V gene sequence: CDR1 SGHRS, CDR2 YFSETQ. The CDR3 sequence is CASSVQGASTDTQYF. CDR3 in DNA: TGCGCCAGCAGCGTTCAGGGGGCGAGCACAGATACGCAGTATTTT.

The rearrangement joins TRBV5-1 to TRBJ2-2, with D tentatively TRBD2 (5 bases). The CDR3 consists of 15 residues. Trimming shortened V by 3 bases and J by 4 bases, and 13 bases separated the two germline ends. Germline lookup yields CDR1 SGHRS and CDR2 YFSETQ. CDR3 in DNA: TGCGCCAGCAGCTGGGAGAGTAGGGCCACCGGGGAGCTGTTTTTT. Translated: CASSWESRATGELFF.